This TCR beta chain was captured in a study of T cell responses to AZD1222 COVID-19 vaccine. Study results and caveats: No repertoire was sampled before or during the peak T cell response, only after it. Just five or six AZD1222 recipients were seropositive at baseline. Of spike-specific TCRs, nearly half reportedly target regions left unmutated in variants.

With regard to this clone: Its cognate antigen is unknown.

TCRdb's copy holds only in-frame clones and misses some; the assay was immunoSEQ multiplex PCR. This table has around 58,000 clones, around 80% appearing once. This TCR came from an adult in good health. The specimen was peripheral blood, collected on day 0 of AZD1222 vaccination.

The CDR3: CASREAGQETQYF. In nucleotides, the CDR3 is TGTGCCAGCAGGGAGGCAGGGCAAGAGACCCAGTACTTC. The chain has TRBV7-3 and TRBJ2-5; D may be TRBD1 or TRBD2 (5 bases each). The CDR3 is 13 residues long. Germline V gene data show CDR1 as SGHTA and CDR2 as FQGTGA. Trimming pared 6 bases from V and 2 bases from J, leaving 10 bases between.